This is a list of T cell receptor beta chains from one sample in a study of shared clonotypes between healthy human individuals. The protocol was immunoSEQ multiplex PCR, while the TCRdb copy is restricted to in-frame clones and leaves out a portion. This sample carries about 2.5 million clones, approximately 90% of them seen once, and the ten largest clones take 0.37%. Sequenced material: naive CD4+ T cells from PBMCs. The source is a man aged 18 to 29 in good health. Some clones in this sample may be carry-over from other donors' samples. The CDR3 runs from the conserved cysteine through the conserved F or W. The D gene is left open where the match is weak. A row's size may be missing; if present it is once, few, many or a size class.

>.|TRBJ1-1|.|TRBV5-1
CASSLPQEAGMNTEAFF
TGCGCCAGCAGCTTGCCGCAAGAGGCAGGCATGAACACTGAAGCTTTCTTT
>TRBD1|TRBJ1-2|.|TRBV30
CAWSVDRANYGYTF
TGTGCCTGGAGTGTAGACAGGGCAAACTATGGCTACACCTTC
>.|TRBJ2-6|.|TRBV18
CASSPGSVGSGANVLTF
TGTGCCAGCTCACCAGGGTCCGTAGGCTCTGGGGCCAACGTCCTGACTTTC
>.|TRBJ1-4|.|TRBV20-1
CSGHLWEKLFF
TGCAGTGGGCATCTGTGGGAAAAACTGTTTTTT
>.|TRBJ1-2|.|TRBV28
CASRTFGTPDYGYTF
TGTGCCAGCAGGACCTTCGGGACCCCCGATTATGGCTACACCTTC
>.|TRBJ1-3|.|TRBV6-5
CASSGGGPSGNTIYF
TGTGCCAGCAGCGGAGGAGGGCCCTCTGGAAACACCATATATTTT
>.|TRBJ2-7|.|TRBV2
CASSEALAGYEQYF
TGTGCCAGCAGTGAAGCGCTTGCGGGCTACGAGCAGTACTTC
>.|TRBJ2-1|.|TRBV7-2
CASSPGGVGEQFF
TGTGCCAGCAGCCCAGGGGGGGTAGGTGAGCAGTTCTTC
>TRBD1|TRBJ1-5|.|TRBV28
CASSITDWEGANQPQHF
TGTGCCAGCAGTATAACGGACTGGGAGGGGGCGAACCAGCCCCAGCATTTT
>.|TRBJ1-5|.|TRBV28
CASSLWGRSQPQHF
TGTGCCAGCAGTTTATGGGGCAGAAGTCAGCCCCAGCATTTT
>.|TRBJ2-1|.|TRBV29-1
CSVGDGSSYNEQFF
TGCAGCGTGGGGGACGGGAGCTCCTACAATGAGCAGTTCTTC
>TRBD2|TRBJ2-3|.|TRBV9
CASSSGLAGVDTQYF
TGTGCCAGCAGCTCGGGACTAGCGGGAGTAGATACGCAGTATTTT
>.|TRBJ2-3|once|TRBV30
CAWSVVGPDTQYF
TGTGCCTGGAGTGTAGTAGGCCCAGATACGCAGTATTTT
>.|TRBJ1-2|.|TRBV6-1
CASREPGQLQYSYTF
TGTGCCAGCAGGGAACCGGGCCAGCTGCAGTATAGCTACACCTTC
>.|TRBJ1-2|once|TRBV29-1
CSVVVPGRGYGYTF
TGCAGCGTTGTTGTTCCTGGAAGAGGGTATGGCTACACCTTC
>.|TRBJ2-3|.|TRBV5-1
CASSRDTDTQYF
TGCGCCAGCAGCCGGGACACAGATACGCAGTATTTT
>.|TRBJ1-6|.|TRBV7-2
CASSLVAVTSNSPLHF
TGTGCCAGCAGCTTGGTCGCGGTTACTAGTAATTCACCCCTCCACTTT
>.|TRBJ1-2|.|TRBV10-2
CASSEEWGVNYGYTF
TGCGCCAGCAGTGAGGAGTGGGGGGTTAACTATGGCTACACCTTC
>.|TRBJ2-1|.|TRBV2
CASWGLDEQFF
TGTGCCAGCTGGGGTTTAGATGAGCAGTTCTTC
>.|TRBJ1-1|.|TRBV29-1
CSVGSRVNTEAFF
TGCAGCGTTGGCAGTAGGGTGAACACTGAAGCTTTCTTT
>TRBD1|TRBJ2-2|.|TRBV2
CASSRTGLTNTGELFF
TGTGCCAGCAGCAGGACAGGGCTAACGAACACCGGGGAGCTGTTTTTT
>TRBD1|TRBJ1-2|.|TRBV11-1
CASSMTGAFYGYTF
TGTGCCAGCAGCATGACAGGGGCGTTCTATGGCTACACCTTC
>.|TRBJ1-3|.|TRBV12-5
CASGLVLIGLLSGNTIYF
TGTGCTAGTGGTTTGGTACTTATAGGGCTGCTTTCTGGAAACACCATATATTTT
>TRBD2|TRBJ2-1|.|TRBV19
CASSPLGGITNEQFF
TGTGCCAGTAGTCCCTTGGGGGGGATAACAAATGAGCAGTTCTTC
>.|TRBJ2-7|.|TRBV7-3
CASSSGLRQGHEQYF
TGTGCCAGCAGTTCGGGACTTCGACAGGGCCACGAGCAGTACTTC
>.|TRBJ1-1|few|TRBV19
CASSAGWSTEAFF
TGTGCCAGTAGCGCAGGGTGGTCCACTGAAGCTTTCTTT
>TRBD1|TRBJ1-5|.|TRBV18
CASSQTGTGLGNQPQHF
TGTGCCAGCTCACAAACCGGGACAGGGTTGGGCAATCAGCCCCAGCATTTT
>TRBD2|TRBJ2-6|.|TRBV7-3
CASSFGASGRAGSGANVLTF
TGTGCCAGCAGCTTCGGGGCTAGCGGGAGGGCCGGATCTGGGGCCAACGTCCTGACTTTC
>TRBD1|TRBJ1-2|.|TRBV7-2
CASSSQGTDYGYTF
TGTGCCAGCAGCTCTCAAGGGACAGACTATGGCTACACCTTC
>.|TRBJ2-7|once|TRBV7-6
CASSLRAPQGVYEQYF
TGTGCCAGCAGCTTAAGGGCACCACAGGGAGTTTACGAGCAGTACTTC
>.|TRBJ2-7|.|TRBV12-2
CASRSKEYEQYF
TGTGCAAGTCGCTCAAAGGAATACGAGCAGTACTTC
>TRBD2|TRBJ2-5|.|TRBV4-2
CASSQDYRAGGRAGQVGTQYF
TGTGCCAGCAGCCAAGATTATCGAGCGGGCGGGAGGGCCGGTCAAGTAGGGACCCAGTACTTC
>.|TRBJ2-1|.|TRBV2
CASIGVLDEQFF
TGTGCCAGCATTGGGGTACTTGATGAGCAGTTCTTC
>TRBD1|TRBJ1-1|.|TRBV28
CASSSDRVGTEAFF
TGTGCCAGCAGTTCGGACAGGGTGGGCACTGAAGCTTTCTTT
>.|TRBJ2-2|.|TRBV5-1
CASSTRNRVMNTGELFF
TGCGCCAGCAGCACACGGAACAGAGTCATGAACACCGGGGAGCTGTTTTTT
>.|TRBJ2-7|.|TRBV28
CASSFPTASSYEQYF
TGTGCCAGCAGTTTCCCCACAGCCTCATCCTACGAGCAGTACTTC
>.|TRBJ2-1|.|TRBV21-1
CASSDGLAGEHDRRNEQFF
TGTGCCAGCAGCGACGGACTAGCGGGAGAGCATGATCGACGTAATGAGCAGTTCTTC
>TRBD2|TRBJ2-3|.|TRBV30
CAWSSGSGADTQYF
TGTGCCTGGAGTAGCGGGAGTGGGGCAGATACGCAGTATTTT
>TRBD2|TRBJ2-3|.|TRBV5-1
CASSLETSGRARDTQYF
TGCGCCAGCAGCTTGGAGACTAGCGGGAGGGCCCGGGATACGCAGTATTTT
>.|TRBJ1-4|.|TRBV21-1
CASSKVRTATNEKLFF
TGTGCCAGCAGCAAAGTCCGGACAGCAACTAATGAAAAACTGTTTTTT
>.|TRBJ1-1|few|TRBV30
CAWSWGRTEAFF
TGTGCCTGGAGTTGGGGTAGGACTGAAGCTTTCTTT
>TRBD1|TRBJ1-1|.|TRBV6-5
CASRQGQANTEAFF
TGTGCCAGCAGGCAAGGACAGGCGAACACTGAAGCTTTCTTT
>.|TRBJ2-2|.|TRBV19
CASRETGGSGELFF
TGTGCCAGTAGAGAGACAGGAGGATCCGGGGAGCTGTTTTTT
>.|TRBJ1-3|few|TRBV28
CASSLPGLNTIYF
TGTGCCAGCAGTCTCCCGGGGCTTAACACCATATATTTT
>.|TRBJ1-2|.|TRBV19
CASSGRTRYGYTF
TGTGCCAGTAGTGGGCGGACACGCTATGGCTACACCTTC
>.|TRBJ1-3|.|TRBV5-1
CASSPYEEWNTIYF
TGCGCCAGCAGCCCCTATGAGGAGTGGAACACCATATATTTT
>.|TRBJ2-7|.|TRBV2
CASSGSEQYF
TGTGCCAGCAGCGGCTCTGAGCAGTACTTC
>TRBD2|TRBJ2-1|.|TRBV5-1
CASGSGRYNYNEQFF
TGCGCCAGCGGCAGCGGGAGATACAACTACAATGAGCAGTTCTTC
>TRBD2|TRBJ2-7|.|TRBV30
CAWSPGGAGGEQYF
TGTGCCTGGAGCCCGGGGGGGGCCGGAGGGGAGCAGTACTTC
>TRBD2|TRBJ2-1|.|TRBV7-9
CASSSPGLAGEGNEQFF
TGTGCCAGCAGCTCACCGGGACTAGCGGGAGAGGGCAATGAGCAGTTCTTC
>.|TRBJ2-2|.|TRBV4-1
CASSQRQITGELFF
TGCGCCAGCAGCCAAAGACAGATCACCGGGGAGCTGTTTTTT
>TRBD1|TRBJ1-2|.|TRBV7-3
CASRTTGGAGGYTF
TGTGCCAGCAGGACCACAGGGGGCGCCGGTGGCTACACCTTC
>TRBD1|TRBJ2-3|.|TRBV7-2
CASSTTTGASTDTQYF
TGTGCCAGCAGCACCACGACAGGGGCGAGCACAGATACGCAGTATTTT
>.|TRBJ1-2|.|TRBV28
CASSPHDLGASNYGYTF
TGTGCCAGCAGTCCCCACGATCTGGGGGCGTCTAACTATGGCTACACCTTC